Below, 23 T cell receptor beta chains from the same sample are listed, as sequenced in a study of blood T cell repertoires in COVID-19. Assay used: immunoSEQ multiplex PCR; TCRdb lists only in-frame clones, some missing. The data contain about 220,000 clones, around four fifths of them singletons. Sequencing was done on a sample of peripheral blood. Receptor source: a woman between 70 and 85 years old with acute or convalescent COVID-19.

This chain uses TRBV7-2 with TRBJ1-6; perhaps TRBD1 as D (5 bases). The germline gives CDR1 SGHTA, CDR2 FQGNSA. V was pared by 6 bases and J by 5 bases, with 17 bases between. The CDR3 extends over 16 amino acids. CDR3 coding DNA: TGTGCCAGCAGACAACCCGGGACTAGGCATAATTCACCCCTCCACTTT. Its translation: CASRQPGTRHNSPLHF.

The chain joins TRBV6-2 or TRBV6-3 to TRBJ1-5; no definite D call. The germline V gene has CDR1 MNHEY and CDR2 SVGEGT. The CDR3 is made up of 14 amino acids. V was clipped by 0 bases and J by 6 bases, with 9 bases between them. CDR3 region: CASSYSSRSQPQHF. The DNA of the CDR3 is TGTGCCAGCAGTTACTCGTCGAGGTCTCAGCCCCAGCATTTT.

The CDR3 is CATSRVEIINEKLFF. In DNA form, the CDR3 reads TGTGCCACCAGCAGAGTTGAGATAATTAATGAAAAACTGTTTTTT. The genes are TRBV15 and TRBJ1-4; D ambiguous. There are 15 residues in the CDR3. V lost 1 base, J lost 4 bases, and 10 bases lay in between. Germline V gives CDR1 LNHNV, CDR2 YYDKDF (reference sequence).

CDR3 in DNA: TGTGCCAGCAGCCAGAACGGACAGGGGCCTCAGCCCCAGCATTTT. Translated: CASSQNGQGPQPQHF. The gene calls are TRBV4-2 and TRBJ1-5; 9 bases are shared with TRBD1. V shed 3 bases and J 6 bases; nucleotides not matched to a gene: 6. Germline CDR1 LGHNA, CDR2 YNFKEQ. The CDR3 loop spans 15 amino acids.

Here the CDR3 DNA reads TGTGCCAGCAGCGCCTATAGACAGGGGGGGTATGGCTACACCTTC. This codes for CASSAYRQGGYGYTF. V usage is TRBV5-4 and J usage is TRBJ1-2, with 9 bases lining up with TRBD1. This CDR3 spans 15 amino acids. With 4 bases clipped from V and 5 bases from J, the junction kept 9 bases outside the gene matches. CDR1 is SGHNT and CDR2 is YYREEE in the germline V gene (reference sequence). Drawing the rest from reference TRBV5-4 and TRBJ1-2, the complete variable domain is ETGVTQSPTHLIKTRGQQVTLRCSSQSGHNTVSWYQQALGQGPQFIFQYYREEENGRGNFPPRFSGLQFPNYSSELNVNALELDDSALYLCASSAYRQGGYGYTFGSGTRLTVV.

V usage is TRBV2 and J usage is TRBJ2-5; perhaps TRBD2 as D (7 bases). This CDR3 comprises 16 residues. Trimming cost V 3 bases and J 4 bases, with 18 bases left between them. The germline gives CDR1 SNHLY, CDR2 FYNNEI. The CDR3 sequence: CASSDYGGPRGETQYF. CDR3 nucleotide sequence: TGTGCCAGCAGTGATTACGGGGGGCCCAGGGGAGAGACCCAGTACTTC. The whole variable domain, filled in from reference TRBV2 and TRBJ2-5, reads EPEVTQTPSHQVTQMGQEVILRCVPISNHLYFYWYRQILGQKVEFLVSFYNNEISEKSEIFDDQFSVERPDGSNFTLKIRSTKLEDSAMYFCASSDYGGPRGETQYFGPGTRLLVL.

The chain links TRBV5-4 to TRBJ2-3; D unresolved. Germline values: CDR1 SGHNT, CDR2 YYREEE (reference sequence). V lost 5 bases to trimming and J lost 0 bases, with 7 bases between them. The CDR3 consists of 13 residues. The CDR3 reads CASRATSTDTQYF. CDR3 DNA sequence: TGTGCCAGCAGGGCGACTAGCACAGATACGCAGTATTTT.

V gene TRBV3-1 (or the pseudogene TRBV3-2) combines with J gene TRBJ1-2; 7 positions match TRBD1. Trimming took 3 bases from V and 4 from J; bases not matched to a gene: 8. This CDR3 has 15 residues. Germline-derived CDR1 and CDR2 are LGHDT and YNNKEL (reference sequence). CDR3 DNA: TGTGCCAGCAGCCAGACCCGGGACAGCTTCTATGGCTACACCTTC. It is translated as CASSQTRDSFYGYTF.

The rearrangement links TRBV19 to TRBJ1-5, with D tentatively TRBD1 (6 bases). V was cut by 6 bases and J by 5 bases, with 14 bases left in between. This CDR3 comprises 14 residues. Germline V CDR1 and CDR2: LNHDA, SQIVND (reference sequence). The CDR3 coding sequence is TGTGCCAGTAGCCGTACACAGGGAGATCAGCCCCAGCATTTT. The encoded protein is CASSRTQGDQPQHF.

The chain has TRBV27 and TRBJ1-2; possibly TRBD1 for D (5 bases). This CDR3 has 13 residues. Trimming shortened V by 5 bases and J by 4 bases, and 11 bases separated the two germline ends. Per the germline V gene, CDR1 is MNHEY and CDR2 is SMNVEV (reference sequence). In DNA, the CDR3 is TGTGCCAGCAGTCCCAGGGCGCTCTATGGCTACACCTTC. This sequence encodes CASSPRALYGYTF.

The chain links TRBV18 to TRBJ1-4; D gene uncertain. Germline lookup yields CDR1 KGHSH and CDR2 LQKENI. CDR3 length: 14 amino acids. The germline V and J ends were trimmed by 3 bases and 0 bases, with 5 bases remaining between them. Here the CDR3 DNA reads TGTGCCAGCTCACCCCAGACAACTAATGAAAAACTGTTTTTT. This codes for CASSPQTTNEKLFF.

The CDR3 is CASTPQSNQPQHF. The CDR3 nucleotides are TGTGCCAGCACCCCCCAAAGCAATCAGCCCCAGCATTTT. This chain joins TRBV7-2 and TRBJ1-5; D call uncertain. Germline-derived CDR1 and CDR2 are SGHTA and FQGNSA. V was clipped by 7 bases and J by 1 base, with 8 bases between them. CDR3 length: 13 amino acids.

The chain couples TRBV3-1 (or the pseudogene TRBV3-2) to TRBJ1-1; D is unresolved. CDR1 and CDR2 (germline): LGHDT, YNNKEL (reference sequence). V lost 0 bases, J lost 4 bases, and 6 bases lay in between. The CDR3 has 13 amino acids. CDR3 protein: CASSQDILTEAFF. As DNA, the CDR3 is TGTGCCAGCAGCCAAGATATCCTCACTGAAGCTTTCTTT.

V and J are TRBV5-1 and TRBJ1-3; 8 bases map to TRBD1. The CDR3 length is 16 residues. Germline-derived CDR1 and CDR2 are SGHRS and YFSETQ. J gave up 0 bases and V 4 bases, and 6 bases lay outside the gene matches. In DNA, the CDR3 is TGCGCCAGCAGCGTGACAGGGGCGTTCTCTGGAAACACCATATATTTT. Its translation: CASSVTGAFSGNTIYF.

This clone appeared a few times. V is TRBV6-2 or TRBV6-3 and J is TRBJ1-1; D uncertain. The germline V and J ends were trimmed by 5 bases and 2 bases, with 9 bases remaining between them. Looked up from germline, CDR1 is MNHEY and CDR2 is SVGEGT. CDR3 size: 13 residues. CDR3 bases: TGTGCCAGCAGTGGGAGGGTTAACACTGAAGCTTTCTTT. It encodes CASSGRVNTEAFF.

The rearrangement uses TRBV6-4 and TRBJ2-3; 10 bases are a match to TRBD2. With 2 bases clipped from V and 2 bases from J, the junction kept 4 bases outside the gene matches. The V gene's germline CDR1 is MRHNA and CDR2 SNTAGT. There are 16 residues in the CDR3. CDR3 region: CASSDLAGANTDTQYF. CDR3 nucleotide sequence: TGTGCCAGCAGTGACCTAGCGGGGGCGAACACAGATACGCAGTATTTT.

V and J are TRBV25-1 and TRBJ1-2; D is undetermined. V dropped 6 bases and J dropped 3 bases, with 8 bases sitting between them. The germline CDR1 and CDR2 sequences are MGHDK and SYGVNS. CDR3 length equals 12 residues. CDR3 amino acids: CASRDFYYGYTF. CDR3 in DNA: TGTGCCAGCAGGGACTTTTACTATGGCTACACCTTC.

The gene calls are TRBV9 and TRBJ1-3, with 7 bases identical to TRBD1. Losses at the gene ends were 2 bases for V and 4 bases for J; bases not matched to a gene: 3. Per germline, CDR1 SGDLS and CDR2 YYNGEE. This CDR3 contains 14 residues. Here the CDR3 reads CASSVSTGGNTIYF. The DNA of the CDR3 is TGTGCCAGCAGCGTGTCGACAGGGGGAAACACCATATATTTT.

This clone was observed a few times. The chain recombines TRBV7-9 with TRBJ2-2; TRBD2 agrees at 10 bases. The V gene end was trimmed by 5 bases and the J gene end by 6 bases; junction bases not matched to a gene: 6. CDR3 length equals 15 residues. From germline, CDR1 is SEHNR and CDR2 FQNEAQ (reference sequence). CDR3 sequence reads: CASSNSGGSPGELFF. The CDR3 DNA is TGTGCCAGCAGCAATAGCGGGGGGTCCCCCGGGGAGCTGTTTTTT.

This chain links TRBV30 with TRBJ1-2, with TRBD1 as a possible D gene (6 bases). The CDR3 has 15 amino acids. Trimming shortened V by 2 bases and J by 8 bases, and 21 bases separated the two germline ends. Per the germline V gene, CDR1 is GTSNPN and CDR2 is SVGIG (reference sequence). CDR3 sequence: CAWSPRQVYYGGYTF. The CDR3 DNA reads TGTGCCTGGAGTCCGAGACAGGTCTACTACGGGGGCTACACCTTC.

V is TRBV7-8 and J is TRBJ1-5, with 9 bases that match TRBD1. The CDR3 consists of 15 residues. Trimming took 1 base from V and 6 from J; bases not matched to a gene: 4. The germline CDR1 and CDR2 sequences are SGHVS and FQNEAQ. The CDR3 DNA reads as TGTGCCAGCAGCTTAGACGGGACAGGGATTCAGCCCCAGCATTTT. Amino acid sequence: CASSLDGTGIQPQHF.

This clone came up once. This chain links TRBV5-5 with TRBJ2-7; perhaps TRBD1 as D (5 bases). The CDR3 loop spans 15 amino acids. Germline CDR1 SGHKS, CDR2 YYEKEE (reference sequence). Trimming left V 0 bases short and J 0 bases short, with 10 bases between. CDR3 loop: CASSLGFRGSYEQYF. As DNA, the CDR3 is TGTGCCAGCAGCTTGGGGTTTAGGGGCTCCTACGAGCAGTACTTC.

The rearrangement uses TRBV19 and TRBJ2-1, with TRBD2 matching over 11 bases. From germline, CDR1 is LNHDA and CDR2 SQIVND (reference sequence). CDR3 length equals 16 residues. J gave up 1 base and V 5 bases, and 4 bases lay outside the gene matches. The CDR3 coding sequence is TGTGCCAGTAGTCCGACTAGCGGGGCTTCCTACAATGAGCAGTTCTTC. It is translated as CASSPTSGASYNEQFF.